This is a list of T cell receptor beta chains from one sample in a study of lymphopenia after photon versus proton radiotherapy. Here immunoSEQ multiplex PCR was the method, and the copy in TCRdb shows in-frame clones only, minus some. The table shows 25,000 to 35,000 clones, with roughly 88% occurring only once. This specimen consisted of peripheral blood, obtained from a patient treated with photon-based radiotherapy. The receptors stem from a woman between 50 and 59 years old with pancreatic cancer. Each CDR3 is given with its conserved first and last residue. D genes are given only for firm matches. Expanded clones get a size class; other rows say once, few or many, or leave the size out.

v_call	clone_size	j_call	d_call	cdr3_nt	cdr3_aa
TRBV6-1	.	TRBJ1-4	.	TGTGCCAGCAAGCGGGACAATAATGAAAAACTGTTTTTT	CASKRDNNEKLFF
TRBV4-3	few	TRBJ1-5	TRBD1	TGCGCCAGCAGCCCAGATCAAACAGGGGGCGCGTCCCAGCATTTT	CASSPDQTGGASQHF
TRBV20-1	.	TRBJ2-1	.	TGCAGTGCTCCTCAGGGCAATGAGCAGTTCTTC	CSAPQGNEQFF
TRBV6-5	.	TRBJ1-4	.	TGTGCCAGCAGTTCGAGGGAGGGGGGTGAAAAACTGTTTTTT	CASSSREGGEKLFF
TRBV29-1	.	TRBJ1-4	TRBD1	TGCAGCGTTGAAGATGGAGCAGGAGGGGGCAGAAAACTGTTTTTT	CSVEDGAGGGRKLFF
TRBV11-2	.	TRBJ2-1	.	TGTGCCAGCAGCCGACAGCCTAGGGGTTTCTCCTACAATGAGCAGTTCTTC	CASSRQPRGFSYNEQFF
TRBV7-2	.	TRBJ1-5	.	TGTGCCAGCAGCTCCCCAACAGGGTTTGGCAATCAGCCCCAGCATTTT	CASSSPTGFGNQPQHF
TRBV19	.	TRBJ1-2	.	TGTGCCAGTAGTATAGATGGGACTTTCTATGGCTACACCTTC	CASSIDGTFYGYTF
TRBV7-8	.	TRBJ2-1	TRBD2	TGTGCCAGCAGCTTAGCGCAGATGGGACTAGCGGGATACAATGAGCAGTTCTTC	CASSLAQMGLAGYNEQFF
TRBV14	.	TRBJ2-5	TRBD2	TGTGCCAGCTGGCTAGCGGACCAAGAGACCCAGTACTTC	CASWLADQETQYF
TRBV5-1	once	TRBJ1-3	TRBD1	TGCGCCAGCAGCTCCGAAGGACAGGGAAGGGGGTCTGGAAACACCATATATTTT	CASSSEGQGRGSGNTIYF
TRBV11-1	.	TRBJ2-2	TRBD2	TGTGCCAGCAGAAGGCGGGAGGGTGTCACCGGGGAGCTGTTTTTT	CASRRREGVTGELFF
TRBV18	.	TRBJ2-1	.	TGTGCCAGCTCACCCCTGACCCGAAACAATGAGCAGTTCTTC	CASSPLTRNNEQFF
TRBV5-1	.	TRBJ1-4	.	TGCGCCAGCAGGGAATGGAGGGAAGGTGAAAAACTGTTTTTT	CASREWREGEKLFF
TRBV28	.	TRBJ2-7	.	TGTGCCAGCAGTCCCCCCGAGGAACAGCCCCGGTGGCACGAGCAGTACTTC	CASSPPEEQPRWHEQYF
TRBV7-2	.	TRBJ2-1	.	TGTGCCAGCAGCTTCCGGGACTCCTACAATGAGCAGTTCTTC	CASSFRDSYNEQFF
TRBV5-4	once	TRBJ2-5	.	TGTGCCAGCAGCCCACGGGACCCCCGGGAGACCCAGTACTTC	CASSPRDPRETQYF
TRBV5-1	once	TRBJ2-3	.	TGCGCCAGCAGCCCAACATCCTTCACAGATACGCAGTATTTT	CASSPTSFTDTQYF
TRBV9	once	TRBJ2-7	.	TGTGCCAGCAGCCCCAGTGGGCCAGGGGTCTCCTACGAGCAGTACTTC	CASSPSGPGVSYEQYF
TRBV10-2	.	TRBJ1-1	.	TGCGCCAGCAGTGAGTCGAGGAGGGGGGGGAACACTGAAGCTTTCTTT	CASSESRRGGNTEAFF
TRBV27	.	TRBJ2-1	TRBD2	TGTGCCAGCAGCGCGGGACTAGCGGGAGGGCCGGGCAATGAGCAGTTCTTC	CASSAGLAGGPGNEQFF
TRBV2	.	TRBJ1-5	TRBD1	TGTGCCAGCAGTGAATTGGACAGGGGTAATCAGCCCCAGCATTTT	CASSELDRGNQPQHF
TRBV30	.	TRBJ2-7	TRBD2	TGTGCCGCTGAACTAGCGGGAGTTAACGAGCAGTACTTC	CAAELAGVNEQYF
TRBV25-1	few	TRBJ1-4	.	TGTGCCAGCAGTGCCGGAGGGGTAATTAATGAAAAACTGTTTTTT	CASSAGGVINEKLFF
TRBV30	.	TRBJ2-7	TRBD1	TGTGCCTGGAGTGTTGGACTGGGGACAGGCGAGCAGTACTTC	CAWSVGLGTGEQYF
TRBV5-6	.	TRBJ1-2	.	TGTGCCAGCAGCTTGGGGCCCGGCTACACCTTC	CASSLGPGYTF
TRBV15	.	TRBJ2-2	.	TGTGCCACCGAAGGAACAGGCTACACCGGGGAGCTGTTTTTT	CATEGTGYTGELFF
TRBV7-2	.	TRBJ1-5	.	TGTGCCAGCAGCGCAGGGACGGTTAGCAATCAGCCCCAGCATTTT	CASSAGTVSNQPQHF
TRBV7-6	.	TRBJ1-6	.	TGTGCCAGCAGCTGGACAGAGAATTCACCCCTCCACTTT	CASSWTENSPLHF
TRBV19	.	TRBJ1-1	.	TGTGCCAGTACGCACGGGGGGAACACTGAAGCTTTCTTT	CASTHGGNTEAFF
TRBV7-9	.	TRBJ2-5	.	TGTGCCAGCAACCCACAGGGGACTACGGAGACCCAGTACTTC	CASNPQGTTETQYF
TRBV5-1	.	TRBJ2-3	TRBD2	TGCGCCAGCAAGAATCGAGCGGGAGCGGGCTCAGATACGCAGTATTTT	CASKNRAGAGSDTQYF
TRBV7-8	.	TRBJ1-5	.	TGTGCCAGCAGCTTAATGGGGCGGGTCAATCAGCCCCAGCATTTT	CASSLMGRVNQPQHF
TRBV5-1	.	TRBJ2-1	TRBD2	TGCGCCAGCAGCTTGGTCACTAGCGGACCTTACAATGAGCAGTTCTTC	CASSLVTSGPYNEQFF
TRBV18	.	TRBJ2-5	.	TGTGCCAGCTCCGGCCAGCGTTTGGAGACCCAGTACTTC	CASSGQRLETQYF
TRBV11-3	.	TRBJ2-1	.	TGTGCCAGCAGCCCAGGGGAGCGGCTCGGACACAATGAGCAGTTCTTC	CASSPGERLGHNEQFF
TRBV7-8	.	TRBJ1-3	.	TGTGCCAGCAGCTTAGGGTTTTCGGACGTAGGAAACACCATATATTTT	CASSLGFSDVGNTIYF
TRBV9	.	TRBJ2-1	TRBD2	TGTGCCAGCAGCGTAACCGGGACTAGCCACAATGAGCAGTTCTTC	CASSVTGTSHNEQFF
TRBV4-3	once	TRBJ2-6	.	TGCGCCAGCAGTCGGGACCGTTCTGGGGCCAACGTCCTGACTTTC	CASSRDRSGANVLTF
TRBV25-1	.	TRBJ2-2	.	TGTGCCAGCAGTGATGCGAACACCGGGGAGCTGTTTTTT	CASSDANTGELFF
TRBV5-4	.	TRBJ2-1	.	TGTGCCAGCAGCTTGCAGGGTCCGAGGAATGAGCAGTTCTTC	CASSLQGPRNEQFF
TRBV7-8	.	TRBJ1-3	TRBD1	TGTGCCAGCAGCTTCCGGACAGGGGGAAACACCATATATTTT	CASSFRTGGNTIYF
TRBV27	once	TRBJ1-1	.	TGTGCCAGCAGTTTATCGGTCATGACAGGTTATGGCATCGGAGCTTTCTTT	CASSLSVMTGYGIGAFF
TRBV5-1	.	TRBJ1-2	TRBD1	TGCGCCAGCAGCTTGACGGACAGGGATACGGACTATGGCTACACCTTC	CASSLTDRDTDYGYTF
TRBV7-2	.	TRBJ2-1	.	TGTGCCAGCAGCCACATTAAGGGTGTGGCCAATGAGCAGTTCTTC	CASSHIKGVANEQFF
TRBV5-4	.	TRBJ1-1	.	TGTGCCACCGAGGGTAACACTGAAGCTTTCTTT	CATEGNTEAFF
TRBV5-4	.	TRBJ1-1	.	TGTGCCAGCAGCCCTGGCGGGTGGGACACTGAAGCTTTCTTT	CASSPGGWDTEAFF
TRBV28	.	TRBJ1-2	.	TGTGCCAGCAGTTTAAGTTGGGGGGACGGCTACACCTTC	CASSLSWGDGYTF
TRBV10-2	.	TRBJ2-1	TRBD2	TGCGCCAGCAGTGAGGTAACTAGCGGGATCAATGAGCAGTTCTTC	CASSEVTSGINEQFF